This T cell receptor beta chain was captured in a study of blood T cell repertoires in COVID-19. Study-wide background: Nucleic acid was either cDNA or gDNA, and it came from T cells, B-cell-depleted T cells, or PBMCs.

Germline CDR1 reads SGHTA; CDR2 reads FQGNSA. There are 14 residues in the CDR3. Trimming shortened V by 5 bases and J by 4 bases, and 14 bases separated the two germline ends. Cohort assignment relied on participant-reported clinical history. Some clones are missing from TCRdb's copy, which holds only in-frame ones; the method was immunoSEQ multiplex PCR. The sample yields under 200,000 clones, approximately 80% seen once. The chain is built from TRBV7-2 and TRBJ1-2; possible D gene TRBD1, 6 bases. The source is a woman aged 60-75 years who had recovered from COVID-19. Source material: PBMCs or T cells enriched from blood (not recorded which). DNA for the CDR3: TGTGCCAGCAGCCTTAGACAGGTACCCTATGGCTACACCTTC. This encodes CASSLRQVPYGYTF.